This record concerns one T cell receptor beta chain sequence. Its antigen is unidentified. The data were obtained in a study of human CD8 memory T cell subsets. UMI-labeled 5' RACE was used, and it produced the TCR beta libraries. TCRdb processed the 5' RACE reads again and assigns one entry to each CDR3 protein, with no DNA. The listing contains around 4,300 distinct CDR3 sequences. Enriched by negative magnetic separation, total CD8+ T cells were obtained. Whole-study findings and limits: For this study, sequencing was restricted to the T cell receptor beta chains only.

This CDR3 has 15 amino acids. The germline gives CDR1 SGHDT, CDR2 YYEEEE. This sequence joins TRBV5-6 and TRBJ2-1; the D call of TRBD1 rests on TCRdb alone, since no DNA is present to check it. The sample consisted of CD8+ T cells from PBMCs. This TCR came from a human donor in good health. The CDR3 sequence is CASSLPGSLNNEQFF.